Below are 24 T cell receptor beta chains sequenced from a single sample in a study of cytomegalovirus exposure and HLA in healthy donors listed by TCRdb under 2017. Libraries were built with the immunoSEQ multiplex PCR assay. A mixture of 60 forward primers for TCR Vbeta segments and 13 reverse primers for TCR Jbeta segments was used in the multiplex PCR. TCRdb limited this immuneACCESS table to in-frame rearrangements with V and J called. A share of clones is missing; checked studies link under half to unresolved V genes, and the rest is unexplained. The sample profile shows about 75,000 clones; 75% to 85% of them were found once. The biggest ten clones account for 15% to 20% of the sample. The sample consisted of PBMCs. These TCRs come from an older man in good health and CMV-seropositive.

This chain links TRBV6-1 with TRBJ2-3; D may be TRBD1 (6 bases). Germline V gene lookup returns CDR1 MNHNS and CDR2 SASEGT. Trimming removed 3 bases from V and 9 bases from J, with 7 bases in between. The CDR3 loop spans 11 amino acids. CDR3 nucleotide sequence: TGTGCCAGCAGTGAGAGGGGGACGCAGTATTTT. Amino acids: CASSERGTQYF.

V gene TRBV18 combines with J gene TRBJ1-2, with 8 bases identical to TRBD1. Per germline, CDR1 KGHSH and CDR2 LQKENI. The V segment lost 3 bases and the J segment 2 bases; nucleotides outside the gene matches: 8. The CDR3 runs 16 residues. The CDR3 region has the DNA TGTGCCAGCTCACCGACCGTGGACAGGGAGAACTATGGCTACACCTTC. Its translation: CASSPTVDRENYGYTF. Based on the CDR3 plus reference TRBV18 and TRBJ1-2, the full variable domain is NAGVMQNPRHLVRRRGQEARLRCSPMKGHSHVYWYRQLPEEGLKFMVYLQKENIIDESGMPKERFSAEFPKEGPSILRIQQVVRGDSAAYFCASSPTVDRENYGYTFGSGTRLTVV.

This sequence joins TRBV10-1 and TRBJ2-1, with 7 bases lining up with TRBD1. After removal of 6 bases from V and 0 bases from J, the junction contained 8 bases not matched to a gene. The CDR3 length is 16 residues. Germline V gene data show CDR1 as WNHNN and CDR2 as SYGVQD (reference sequence). The CDR3 sequence is CASRNWDSSSYNEQFF. CDR3 nucleotide sequence: TGCGCCAGCAGAAACTGGGACAGCAGCTCCTACAATGAGCAGTTCTTC.

The rearrangement uses TRBV7-9 and TRBJ1-1; 8 bases are shared with TRBD1. The V and J ends lost 5 bases and 7 bases, in that order; junction bases with no gene match: 6. CDR1 and CDR2 from the germline V gene are SEHNR and FQNEAQ (reference sequence). The length of the CDR3 is 13 residues. CDR3 in DNA: TGTGCCAGCAGCGAAGGACAGGGACTTGAAGCTTTCTTT. This sequence encodes CASSEGQGLEAFF.

V gene TRBV4-1 combines with J gene TRBJ2-7, with TRBD2 matching 9 bases. Looked up from germline, CDR1 is MGHRA and CDR2 is YSYEKL. The CDR3 has 16 amino acids. The trim removed 4 bases at V and 0 bases at J, leaving 7 bases unmatched. The CDR3 is CASSRTLAGSSYEQYF. Written as DNA, the CDR3 is TGCGCCAGCAGCCGCACCCTAGCGGGGAGCTCCTACGAGCAGTACTTC.

This chain connects TRBV9 to TRBJ2-5; 12 nucleotides line up with TRBD2. The length of the CDR3 is 17 residues. Germline CDR1 is SGDLS and CDR2 is YYNGEE. The trim removed 3 bases at V and 0 bases at J, leaving 6 bases unmatched. This CDR3 reads CASSAPSGGVYQETQYF. The CDR3 region has the DNA TGTGCCAGCAGCGCCCCTAGCGGGGGGGTGTACCAAGAGACCCAGTACTTC.

This chain links TRBV11-2 with TRBJ2-5; 7 bases align to TRBD2. This CDR3 has 14 amino acids. Germline-derived CDR1 and CDR2 are SGHAT and FQNNGV. V gave up 3 bases and J gave up 3 bases; unmatched junction bases: 4. The CDR3 protein is CASSLGSGKETQYF. CDR3 DNA sequence: TGTGCCAGCAGCTTGGGCAGCGGGAAAGAGACCCAGTACTTC.

The V call is TRBV5-1, the J call TRBJ2-7; TRBD2 agrees at 8 bases. V was pared by 2 bases and J by 5 bases, with 9 bases of the junction left unmatched. CDR3 length: 15 residues. The germline CDR1 and CDR2 sequences are SGHRS and YFSETQ. In DNA, the CDR3 is TGCGCCAGCAGCTTCGCGGGGGGAGCGGTGAACGAGCAGTACTTC. Amino acid sequence: CASSFAGGAVNEQYF.

This clone has just one count. Other DNA sequences in the same sample also yield this CDR3. The gene calls are TRBV5-1 and TRBJ2-1, with TRBD1 as a possible D gene (6 bases). V was trimmed by 0 bases and J by 0 bases, leaving 10 bases between them. This CDR3 has 16 residues. CDR1 is SGHRS and CDR2 is YFSETQ in the germline V gene. The CDR3 here is CASSLVRGSSYNEQFF. CDR3 nucleotides: TGCGCCAGCAGCTTGGTTAGGGGGAGCTCCTACAATGAGCAGTTCTTC.

V is TRBV29-1 and J is TRBJ2-5; 11 positions agree with TRBD1. The J call may be mistaken, given a closer DNA end match to TRBJ2-7. Germline assignment: CDR1 SQVTM and CDR2 ANQGSEA. This CDR3 is built from 14 residues. The CDR3 DNA follows: TGCAGCGTTGAAGAGGGGGACAGGGGGTACGAGCAGTACTTC. Residues: CSVEEGDRGYEQYF.

The chain employs TRBV9 and TRBJ1-2; unclear D gene. V was clipped by 0 bases and J by 2 bases, with 8 bases between them. Per the germline V gene, CDR1 is SGDLS and CDR2 is YYNGEE. This CDR3 region has 14 residues. CDR3 loop: CASSVVGGNYGYTF. DNA for the CDR3: TGTGCCAGCAGCGTAGTTGGAGGAAACTATGGCTACACCTTC. Variable domain in full (rest from reference TRBV9 and TRBJ1-2): DSGVTQTPKHLITATGQRVTLRCSPRSGDLSVYWYQQSLDQGLQFLIQYYNGEERAKGNILERFSAQQFPDLHSELNLSSLELGDSALYFCASSVVGGNYGYTFGSGTRLTVV.

There are a few counts of this clone. This rearrangement joins TRBV6-1 to TRBJ2-3; TRBD2 matches 7 bases. CDR3 length: 15 amino acids. V was pared by 1 base and J by 3 bases, with 4 bases of the junction left unmatched. Germline values: CDR1 MNHNS, CDR2 SASEGT. For the CDR3, the DNA is TGTGCCAGCAGTGAAGTAGCGGGCGCAACAGATACGCAGTATTTT. It codes for CASSEVAGATDTQYF.

This rearrangement joins TRBV9 to TRBJ2-3, with D perhaps matching TRBD2 (5 bases). This CDR3 contains 15 residues. CDR1 SGDLS and CDR2 YYNGEE come from the germline V gene. Trimming left V 0 bases short and J 2 bases short, with 10 bases between. CDR3 sequence (DNA): TGTGCCAGCAGCGTAGGACTACACAACACAGATACGCAGTATTTT. The encoded protein is CASSVGLHNTDTQYF.

This sequence joins TRBV19 and TRBJ1-5; D call uncertain. The CDR3 covers 13 residues. V was shortened by 6 bases and J by 6 bases, with 12 bases between the two germline ends. Germline values: CDR1 LNHDA, CDR2 SQIVND (reference sequence). CDR3 loop: CASSPRRVQPQHF. Here the CDR3 DNA reads TGTGCCAGTAGCCCTCGGAGAGTTCAGCCCCAGCATTTT.

This chain connects TRBV4-1 to TRBJ1-2; D unresolved. The CDR3 runs 15 residues. In germline, CDR1 is MGHRA, CDR2 YSYEKL. Trimming took off 1 base at V and 1 base at J, with 10 bases between the two ends. CDR3 bases: TGCGCCAGCAGCCAAGGATCCAGGATTAACTATGGCTACACCTTC. Protein sequence: CASSQGSRINYGYTF.

The chain links TRBV7-2 to TRBJ1-5, with no clear D. This CDR3 comprises 13 residues. Per the germline V gene, CDR1 is SGHTA and CDR2 is FQGNSA. The ends were cut back, 8 bases at V and 4 bases at J, with 12 bases in the middle. This chain's CDR3 is CASGGQANQPQHF. In DNA form, the CDR3 reads TGTGCCAGCGGCGGGCAGGCGAATCAGCCCCAGCATTTT.

In this sample, this clone turned up once. The rearrangement links TRBV10-3 to TRBJ1-2, with a possible D match to TRBD1 (5 bases). Germline V CDR1 and CDR2: ENHRY, SYGVKD. Between the trimmed V and J ends, which lost 6 bases and 5 bases, there was a span of 10 bases. The CDR3 sequence is 12 residues long. CDR3 loop: CAISQGLYGYTF. As DNA, the CDR3 is TGTGCCATCAGCCAGGGTCTTTATGGCTACACCTTC.

This sequence joins TRBV15 and TRBJ1-1; no firm D call. The CDR3 has 12 residues. The V gene's germline CDR1 is LNHNV and CDR2 YYDKDF (reference sequence). Trimming left V 0 bases short and J 10 bases short, with 9 bases between. The CDR3: CATSRDQARAFF. In nucleotides, the CDR3 is TGTGCCACCAGCAGAGATCAAGCCCGAGCTTTCTTT.

The V call is TRBV5-1, the J call TRBJ2-6; 8 bases agree with TRBD1. This CDR3 region has 18 residues. Trimming at V came to 3 bases and at J to 0 bases, leaving 8 bases not matched to a gene. Germline-derived CDR1 and CDR2 are SGHRS and YFSETQ. This CDR3 is CASSSYQGANSGANVLTF. The CDR3 coding sequence is TGCGCCAGCAGCTCGTACCAGGGGGCCAACTCTGGGGCCAACGTCCTGACTTTC. Variable domain in full (rest from reference TRBV5-1 and TRBJ2-6): KAGVTQTPRYLIKTRGQQVTLSCSPISGHRSVSWYQQTPGQGLQFLFEYFSETQRNKGNFPGRFSGRQFSNSRSEMNVSTLELGDSALYLCASSSYQGANSGANVLTFGAGSRLTVL.

V usage is TRBV7-8 and J usage is TRBJ2-5; 9 bases are shared with TRBD2. Losses at the gene ends were 3 bases for V and 5 bases for J; bases not matched to a gene: 13. The germline V gene encodes CDR1 SGHVS and CDR2 FQNEAQ. The CDR3 contains 17 residues. CDR3 residues: CASSLPSGSGGGETQYF. CDR3 bases: TGTGCCAGCAGCTTGCCCTCGGGTAGCGGGGGAGGGGAGACCCAGTACTTC.

The V and J genes are TRBV10-3 and TRBJ1-3; the D gene is possibly TRBD1 (5 bases). Germline V gives CDR1 ENHRY, CDR2 SYGVKD. With 2 bases removed from V and 3 bases from J, the gap between germline ends came to 11 bases. CDR3 length: 15 residues. In DNA, the CDR3 is TGTGCCATCAGTGAGGGAGGGACTTTTGGAAACACCATATATTTT. It encodes CAISEGGTFGNTIYF.

The rearrangement joins TRBV10-3 to TRBJ2-5; D possibly corresponds to TRBD1 (5 bases). There are 14 residues in the CDR3. The germline V gene encodes CDR1 ENHRY and CDR2 SYGVKD. V lost 4 bases to trimming and J lost 5 bases, with 14 bases between them. CDR3 DNA: TGTGCCATCAGTGTAAAGGGGCCCTCCGAGACCCAGTACTTC. Translating gives CAISVKGPSETQYF.

This clone has only one observation. The gene calls are TRBV4-1 and TRBJ2-1; D gene ambiguous. Deletions cut 1 base from V and 4 bases from J, with 11 bases between. Germline CDR1 MGHRA, CDR2 YSYEKL. This CDR3 is 15 amino acids long. Written as DNA, the CDR3 is TGCGCCAGCAGCCAAGGAGGTATTAGGTACAATGAGCAGTTCTTC. Translated, it gives CASSQGGIRYNEQFF.

This chain connects TRBV6-1 to TRBJ2-7; TRBD2 agrees at 10 bases. CDR3 size: 14 residues. Germline V CDR1 and CDR2: MNHNS, SASEGT. The CDR3, as DNA: TGTGCTACTCATGGCGCTAGCGGGAGTTACGAGCAGTACTTC. Translated: CATHGASGSYEQYF.